Listed here are 31 T cell receptor beta chains from one sample, sequenced in a study of blood T cell repertoires in COVID-19. Repertoires were generated with immunoSEQ multiplex PCR, while TCRdb's copy carries only in-frame clones and drops some. The sample yields about 150,000 clones, approximately 88% seen once. Sequencing input: peripheral blood. The receptors stem from a man in his 70s with acute or convalescent COVID-19.

The V gene is TRBV28, the J gene TRBJ1-5; D is possibly TRBD1 (6 bases). This CDR3 has 11 amino acids. CDR1 and CDR2 (germline): MDHEN, SYDVKM. The CDR3 sequence: CTTGSNQPQHF. The CDR3 DNA sequence: TGTACGACAGGTTCCAATCAGCCCCAGCATTTT. The full variable domain, with the rest looked up from reference TRBV28 and TRBJ1-5, is DVKVTQSSRYLVKRTGEKVFLECVQDMDHENMFWYRQDPGLGLRLIYFSYDVKMKEKGDIPEGYSVSREKKERFSLILESASTNQTSMYLCTTGSNQPQHFGDGTRLSIL.

This clone has more than one count but fewer than ten. The gene calls are TRBV4-2 and TRBJ1-4, with 9 bases matching TRBD1. The CDR3 spans 15 residues. V was clipped by 2 bases and J by 4 bases; unmatched bases: 2. From germline, CDR1 is LGHNA and CDR2 YNFKEQ. The CDR3 loop reads CASSQLTGGNEKLFF. Here the CDR3 DNA reads TGTGCCAGCAGCCAATTGACAGGGGGTAATGAAAAACTGTTTTTT.

The chain recombines TRBV5-5 with TRBJ2-3, with TRBD2 identical over 8 bases. V lost 5 bases, J lost 10 bases, and 21 bases stayed unmatched. Germline CDR1 SGHKS, CDR2 YYEKEE (reference sequence). This CDR3 has 17 amino acids. CDR3 DNA: TGTGCCAGCAGGTTCTCACCGGGACTAGGAACGGGCCCGCCGCAGTATTTT. Amino acids: CASRFSPGLGTGPPQYF.

V and J are TRBV28 and TRBJ1-2, with 8 bases fitting TRBD1. The germline gives CDR1 MDHEN, CDR2 SYDVKM. This CDR3 has 17 amino acids. Unmatched junction bases numbered 12, after V lost 2 bases and J lost 4 bases. The CDR3 nucleotides are TGTGCCAGCAGTTTAAAGGCCAGGGGGCCCTTTTCCTATGGCTACACCTTC. As protein: CASSLKARGPFSYGYTF.

This clone occurred a few times. This chain links TRBV20-1 with TRBJ2-7, with TRBD1 identical over 7 bases. Trimming at V came to 3 bases and at J to 4 bases, leaving 3 bases not matched to a gene. The CDR3 loop spans 12 amino acids. Germline V CDR1 and CDR2: DFQATT, SNEGSKA (reference sequence). The CDR3 DNA sequence: TGCAGTGCTAGTAGGACAGGATACGAGCAGTACTTC. It is translated as CSASRTGYEQYF.

The rearrangement links TRBV6-2 or TRBV6-3 to TRBJ2-7; 8 nucleotides agree with TRBD1. The CDR3 is made up of 13 amino acids. The germline V gene encodes CDR1 MNHEY and CDR2 SVGEGT. Trimming cost V 2 bases and J 5 bases; bases outside gene matches: 2. CDR3 sequence reads: CASSYPTGDEQYF. The CDR3 region has the DNA TGTGCCAGCAGTTACCCGACAGGGGACGAGCAGTACTTC.

The genes are TRBV6-5 and TRBJ2-7; 8 nucleotides align to TRBD2. Germline assignment: CDR1 MNHEY and CDR2 SVGAGI. The ends lost 0 bases at V and 5 bases at J; junction bases unmatched: 6. The CDR3 runs to 15 residues. Written as DNA, the CDR3 is TGTGCCAGCAGTTACTCGGAGGGACTAGGTAACGAGCAGTACTTC. It codes for CASSYSEGLGNEQYF.

The rearrangement links TRBV18 to TRBJ1-1, with 8 nucleotides matching TRBD1. The CDR3 has 15 residues. Germline V lookup: CDR1 KGHSH, CDR2 LQKENI. V shed 2 bases, J shed 3 bases, and the junction held 5 bases outside the gene matches. As DNA, the CDR3 is TGTGCCAGCTCACCATCGGACAGGGCGGACACTGAAGCTTTCTTT. It is translated as CASSPSDRADTEAFF.

V usage is TRBV4-1 and J usage is TRBJ2-2; possibly TRBD2 for D (6 bases). V lost 6 bases, J lost 0 bases, and 14 bases lay in between. The germline CDR1 and CDR2 sequences are MGHRA and YSYEKL. This CDR3 comprises 16 residues. The DNA of the CDR3 is TGCGCCAGCAGACCGCTCGGGACTCCGAACACCGGGGAGCTGTTTTTT. It encodes CASRPLGTPNTGELFF.

The genes are TRBV12-3 or TRBV12-4 and TRBJ1-3; D ambiguous. V shed 2 bases and J shed 9 bases, with 5 bases lying between them. The CDR3 runs to 11 residues. For the CDR3, the DNA is TGTGCCAGCAGTTTATCGTCCACCATATATTTT. Its translation: CASSLSSTIYF.

A few counts support this clone. The chain is built from TRBV11-2 and TRBJ2-7; 7 bases fit TRBD1. Germline trimming cut 6 bases from V and 2 bases from J; bases unmatched to any gene: 4. The CDR3 is 13 amino acids. From germline, CDR1 is SGHAT and CDR2 FQNNGV. CDR3 DNA sequence: TGTGCCAGCAGACGTACAGGGGCCTACGAGCAGTACTTC. Encoded protein: CASRRTGAYEQYF.

This chain links TRBV7-2 with TRBJ1-2; D is uncertain. This CDR3 region has 13 residues. Trimming removed 1 base from V and 4 bases from J, with 7 bases in between. The germline V gene has CDR1 SGHTA and CDR2 FQGNSA. In DNA, the CDR3 is TGTGCCAGCAGCTTAGAAGTCAGCTATGGCTACACCTTC. This translates into CASSLEVSYGYTF.

The count of this clone is one. The chain carries TRBV12-3 or TRBV12-4 and TRBJ1-5; D gene unclear. This CDR3 spans 12 amino acids. The germline V and J ends were trimmed by 6 bases and 5 bases, with 8 bases remaining between them. The CDR3: CASRTTDQPQHF. The CDR3 DNA is TGTGCCAGCAGGACCACAGATCAGCCCCAGCATTTT.

In DNA form, the CDR3 reads TGTGCCAGCAGTGGACTAGCGGTCCTAGGAACCGGGGAGCTGTTTTTT. This sequence encodes CASSGLAVLGTGELFF. This sequence joins TRBV2 and TRBJ2-2; TRBD2 aligns across 9 bases. The CDR3 has 16 residues. The germline gives CDR1 SNHLY, CDR2 FYNNEI. The V and J ends lost 4 bases and 5 bases, in that order; junction bases with no gene match: 8. Using reference TRBV2 and TRBJ2-2 for the parts outside the CDR3, the full variable domain is EPEVTQTPSHQVTQMGQEVILRCVPISNHLYFYWYRQILGQKVEFLVSFYNNEISEKSEIFDDQFSVERPDGSNFTLKIRSTKLEDSAMYFCASSGLAVLGTGELFFGEGSRLTVL.

The V gene is TRBV27, the J gene TRBJ1-6; D perhaps matches TRBD1 (5 bases). CDR1 is MNHEY, CDR2 SMNVEV, per germline (reference sequence). Trimming cost V 10 bases and J 7 bases, with 17 bases left between them. CDR3 length: 14 residues. The CDR3 loop reads CAISRGGLNSPLHF. The DNA for the CDR3 is TGTGCCATCTCTCGGGGGGGATTGAATTCACCCCTCCACTTT.

The genes are TRBV7-9 and TRBJ2-1, with D possibly being TRBD2 (5 bases). The CDR3 has 15 amino acids. V lost 3 bases to trimming and J lost 0 bases, with 9 bases between them. Germline V gene sequence: CDR1 SEHNR, CDR2 FQNEAQ (reference sequence). CDR3 sequence: CASSLVGSSYNEQFF. The CDR3, as DNA: TGTGCCAGCAGCTTGGTAGGGAGCTCCTACAATGAGCAGTTCTTC.

This CDR3 reads CASSTGTVSTEAFF. For the CDR3, the DNA is TGTGCCAGCAGCACCGGGACAGTTAGCACTGAAGCTTTCTTT. The rearrangement uses TRBV7-2 and TRBJ1-1; TRBD1 aligns across 7 bases. Losses at the gene ends were 5 bases for V and 4 bases for J; bases not matched to a gene: 7. The CDR3 sequence is 14 residues long. Germline V gene data show CDR1 as SGHTA and CDR2 as FQGNSA. Variable domain in full (rest from reference TRBV7-2 and TRBJ1-1): GAGVSQSPSNKVTEKGKDVELRCDPISGHTALYWYRQSLGQGLEFLIYFQGNSAPDKSGLPSDRFSAERTGGSVSTLTIQRTQQEDSAVYLCASSTGTVSTEAFFGQGTRLTVV.

This rearrangement joins TRBV6-5 to TRBJ1-1; D might be TRBD1 (5 bases). CDR1 MNHEY and CDR2 SVGAGI come from the germline V gene. The CDR3 is made up of 14 amino acids. V was clipped by 7 bases and J by 4 bases, with 16 bases between them. CDR3 nucleotide sequence: TGTGCCAGCATGGAGCGGGGGGTGGCCACTGAAGCTTTCTTT. Its protein is CASMERGVATEAFF.

The chain uses TRBV9 and TRBJ2-2, with a possible D match to TRBD1 (6 bases). V lost 7 bases and J lost 4, with 14 bases in between. The CDR3 covers 14 residues. Germline assignment: CDR1 SGDLS and CDR2 YYNGEE. The CDR3 DNA follows: TGTGCCAGCCAGGGGCAGGGGACCACCGGGGAGCTGTTTTTT. Its translation is CASQGQGTTGELFF.

A remark on this clone: Other DNA sequences in this specimen translate into the identical CDR3. The V call is TRBV5-1, the J call TRBJ2-5, with D possibly matching TRBD1 (5 bases). The V gene's germline CDR1 is SGHRS and CDR2 YFSETQ. This CDR3 has 14 residues. V lost 4 bases and J 4 bases, leaving 14 bases between the germline ends. The CDR3 nucleotides are TGCGCCAGCAGCCGAGGACACCTAGGAGAGACCCAGTACTTC. Protein product: CASSRGHLGETQYF.

The gene calls are TRBV7-9 and TRBJ1-6, with TRBD1 matching over 11 bases. Per the germline V gene, CDR1 is SEHNR and CDR2 is FQNEAQ (reference sequence). The V segment lost 5 bases and the J segment 8 bases; nucleotides outside the gene matches: 8. The CDR3 consists of 16 residues. CDR3 loop: CASSTPGTGGYSPLHF. CDR3 nucleotide sequence: TGTGCCAGCAGCACCCCCGGGACAGGGGGATATTCACCCCTCCACTTT.

V usage is TRBV6-2 or TRBV6-3 and J usage is TRBJ2-7; tentatively, D is TRBD1 (6 bases). Per germline, CDR1 MNHEY and CDR2 SVGEGT. Trimming left V 6 bases short and J 9 bases short, with 24 bases between. This CDR3 has 15 amino acids. The chain's CDR3 is CASSRALTGPTVQYF. The DNA of the CDR3 is TGTGCCAGCAGCCGGGCGCTAACAGGGCCTACGGTGCAGTACTTC.

This chain joins TRBV27 and TRBJ1-5; 9 bases are a match to TRBD1. Germline V gene data show CDR1 as MNHEY and CDR2 as SMNVEV (reference sequence). Trimming cost V 4 bases and J 9 bases; bases outside gene matches: 16. This CDR3 is 17 amino acids long. In DNA form, the CDR3 reads TGTGCCAGCAGTTCCCTATGGGGACAGGGCGAAGTGCGGCCCCAGCATTTT. This encodes CASSSLWGQGEVRPQHF.

The chain links TRBV3-1 (or the pseudogene TRBV3-2) to TRBJ1-2, with TRBD1 identical over 7 bases. This CDR3 has 12 amino acids. Germline V CDR1 and CDR2: LGHDT, YNNKEL (reference sequence). The J segment lost 8 bases and the V segment lost 4 bases, leaving 4 bases of the junction unmatched. Written as DNA, the CDR3 is TGTGCCAGCAGCCCAGGGGGAGGCGGCTACACCTTC. Translation: CASSPGGGGYTF.

This chain connects TRBV4-1 to TRBJ1-5; no firm D call. Germline CDR1 and CDR2: MGHRA and YSYEKL. The length of the CDR3 is 13 residues. V was shortened by 1 base and J by 6 bases, with 7 bases between the two germline ends. DNA of the CDR3: TGCGCCAGCAGCCAAGGAGAGGCTCAGCCCCAGCATTTT. Translation: CASSQGEAQPQHF.

The chain joins TRBV5-1 to TRBJ1-6; 7 bases match TRBD1. Trimming at V came to 0 bases and at J to 7 bases, leaving 7 bases not matched to a gene. The CDR3 sequence is 16 residues long. Germline V gives CDR1 SGHRS, CDR2 YFSETQ. The CDR3 loop is CASSLEGGARNSPLHF. The CDR3 nucleotides read TGCGCCAGCAGCTTGGAAGGGGGCGCGAGGAATTCACCCCTCCACTTT.

This chain connects TRBV5-1 to TRBJ1-5; 10 bases line up with TRBD1. The CDR3 sequence is 15 residues long. Germline V gene data show CDR1 as SGHRS and CDR2 as YFSETQ. J gave up 6 bases and V 4 bases, and 7 bases lay outside the gene matches. The CDR3 protein is CASSTGQGSGQPQHF. CDR3 DNA sequence: TGCGCCAGCAGCACGGGACAGGGGAGTGGTCAGCCCCAGCATTTT.

This rearrangement joins TRBV20-1 to TRBJ1-6; a possible D gene is TRBD1 (6 bases). From germline, CDR1 is DFQATT and CDR2 SNEGSKA (reference sequence). V dropped 3 bases and J dropped 9 bases, with 15 bases sitting between them. The CDR3 sequence is 14 residues long. DNA of the CDR3: TGCAGTGCTAGTTTTGGACAGAGGCGTTCACCCCTCCACTTT. The encoded protein is CSASFGQRRSPLHF.

The chain couples TRBV7-9 to TRBJ1-1, with 9 bases identical to TRBD1. Germline CDR1 is SEHNR and CDR2 is FQNEAQ (reference sequence). After removal of 5 bases from V and 1 base from J, the junction contained 2 bases not matched to a gene. The CDR3 is 14 residues long. The CDR3 loop is CASSPDRGNTEAFF. The CDR3 DNA reads TGTGCCAGCAGCCCGGACAGGGGGAACACTGAAGCTTTCTTT.

This chain uses TRBV7-8 with TRBJ2-4; D is possibly TRBD2 (5 bases). Germline lookup yields CDR1 SGHVS and CDR2 FQNEAQ. V was pared by 5 bases and J by 0 bases, with 17 bases between. This CDR3 is 17 amino acids long. The CDR3 is CASSPQTSLLAKNIQYF. CDR3 nucleotides: TGTGCCAGCAGCCCCCAAACTAGTCTTCTAGCCAAAAACATTCAGTACTTC.

This clone was seen once. The chain employs TRBV6-6 and TRBJ1-6, with 10 bases matching TRBD1. Germline V gene lookup returns CDR1 MNHNY and CDR2 SVGAGI (reference sequence). The CDR3 contains 20 residues. Trimming removed 6 bases from V and 0 bases from J; junction bases left unmatched: 14. CDR3 protein: CASSKDRGERFSSYNSPLHF. CDR3 coding DNA: TGTGCCAGCAGCAAGGACAGGGGGGAACGATTTAGCTCCTATAATTCACCCCTCCACTTT.